Below are 29 T cell receptor beta chains sequenced from a single sample in a study of blood T cell repertoires in COVID-19. The table came from immunoSEQ multiplex PCR; TCRdb's copy has only in-frame clones and leaves some out. This sample has 250,000 to 350,000 clones, with approximately 83% found just once. Sequenced sample: PBMCs or T cells enriched from blood (not recorded which). The receptors come from a woman younger than 45 who had recovered from COVID-19.

This chain links TRBV7-9 with TRBJ1-4; tentative D call: TRBD1 (6 bases). Per the germline V gene, CDR1 is SEHNR and CDR2 is FQNEAQ (reference sequence). The V end lost 5 bases, the J end lost 0 bases, and 10 bases lay between the germline ends. This CDR3 is built from 15 residues. The CDR3 DNA is TGTGCCAGCAGCGAAGGACAGACAACTAATGAAAAACTGTTTTTT. Residues: CASSEGQTTNEKLFF.

The chain couples TRBV28 to TRBJ1-5; tentatively, D is TRBD1 (5 bases). This CDR3 region has 16 residues. Trimming took 1 base from V and 5 from J, leaving 15 bases between them. Germline loops: CDR1 MDHEN, CDR2 SYDVKM. DNA of the CDR3: TGTGCCAGCAGTTTATCCCCGCCCGACAGTTATCAGCCCCAGCATTTT. Translating it yields CASSLSPPDSYQPQHF.

The chain employs TRBV12-3 or TRBV12-4 and TRBJ1-1; D is undetermined. V was shortened by 3 bases and J by 8 bases, with 10 bases between the two germline ends. This CDR3 comprises 12 residues. The CDR3 spells CASSLHGDEAFF. For the CDR3, the DNA is TGTGCCAGCAGTTTGCACGGAGACGAAGCTTTCTTT.

The rearrangement links TRBV29-1 to TRBJ2-1, with TRBD2 identical over 15 bases. The junction had 5 bases not matched to a gene; V was cut back by 6 bases and J by 11 bases. Germline values: CDR1 SQVTM, CDR2 ANQGSEA. CDR3 length equals 13 residues. The CDR3 reads CSVAGLAGGKQFF. Here the CDR3 DNA reads TGCAGCGTGGCGGGACTAGCGGGAGGTAAGCAGTTCTTC.

The rearrangement uses TRBV18 and TRBJ2-2, with D maybe TRBD1 (5 bases). The germline gives CDR1 KGHSH, CDR2 LQKENI. V shed 2 bases and J shed 6 bases, with 16 bases lying between them. The CDR3 has 16 amino acids. Here the CDR3 DNA reads TGTGCCAGCTCACCAGGGGCGGCTAGTCGGGCCGGGGAGCTGTTTTTT. Protein: CASSPGAASRAGELFF.

J is TRBJ2-1 and V is TRBV24-1; TRBD2 matches 14 bases. This CDR3 is 17 amino acids long. Germline V lookup: CDR1 KGHDR, CDR2 SFDVKD. V dropped 4 bases and J dropped 9; count of bases not matched to a gene: 10. The CDR3, as DNA: TGTGCCACCAGTGAGGCCGGGACTAGCGGGAGTCACAGTGAGCAGTTCTTC. This gives the protein CATSEAGTSGSHSEQFF.

The chain uses TRBV19 and TRBJ2-7, with 11 nucleotides matching TRBD2. The junction had 6 bases not matched to a gene; V was cut back by 3 bases and J by 5 bases. From germline, CDR1 is LNHDA and CDR2 SQIVND (reference sequence). CDR3 length: 15 residues. The CDR3: CASSMSDSGRDEQYF. CDR3 coding DNA: TGTGCCAGTAGTATGAGTGATAGCGGGAGGGACGAGCAGTACTTC.

This clone was seen only once. V is TRBV5-1 and J is TRBJ1-3; D is unresolved. Germline V gene data show CDR1 as SGHRS and CDR2 as YFSETQ. The CDR3 is 15 amino acids. Trimming left V 4 bases short and J 3 bases short, with 14 bases between. CDR3 sequence: CASSGETKNGNTIYF. In nucleotides, the CDR3 is TGCGCCAGCAGCGGGGAGACGAAGAATGGAAACACCATATATTTT.

This CDR3 reads CASSQVGGSTYGYTF. The CDR3 region has the DNA TGTGCCAGCAGCCAAGTCGGCGGTTCAACCTATGGCTACACCTTC. The chain uses TRBV3-1 (or the pseudogene TRBV3-2) and TRBJ1-2; D ambiguous. Germline V lookup: CDR1 LGHDT, CDR2 YNNKEL (reference sequence). This CDR3 contains 15 residues. V was pared by 1 base and J by 4 bases, with 13 bases between.

This clone appeared a single time. The chain joins TRBV6-1 to TRBJ1-1; 8 nucleotides line up with TRBD1. With V trimmed by 3 bases and J by 4 bases, 1 base remained unmatched. Looked up from germline, CDR1 is MNHNS and CDR2 is SASEGT. The CDR3 covers 13 residues. The CDR3, as DNA: TGTGCCAGCAGTGAGCAGGGGGCCACTGAAGCTTTCTTT. Protein: CASSEQGATEAFF.

Remarks on this clone: Sequence at one end of the junction differs from germline and may be a read error. The V and J genes are TRBV11-2 and TRBJ1-6; 8 bases map to TRBD1. There are 16 residues in the CDR3. The germline V gene has CDR1 SGHAT and CDR2 FQNNGV. The CDR3 DNA reads as TGTGCCAGCACCTTACTCGCGGGGACAGGAAATTCACCCCTCCACTTT. Protein sequence: CASTLLAGTGNSPLHF. The entire variable domain, with the rest obtained from reference TRBV11-2 and TRBJ1-6, is as follows: EAGVAQSPRYKIIEKRQSVAFWCNPISGHATLYWYQQILGQGPKLLIQFQNNGVVDDSQLPKDRFSAERLKGVDSTLKIQPAKLEDSAVYLCASTLLAGTGNSPLHFGNGTRLTVT.

V gene TRBV9 combines with J gene TRBJ2-1; TRBD1 matches 7 bases. The germline CDR1 and CDR2 sequences are SGDLS and YYNGEE. The V segment lost 2 bases and the J segment 4 bases; nucleotides outside the gene matches: 9. This CDR3 has 16 residues. CDR3 nucleotides: TGTGCCAGCAGCGTCGATCCAAGGACAGGTTACAATGAGCAGTTCTTC. Translated, it gives CASSVDPRTGYNEQFF.

The rearrangement links TRBV5-4 to TRBJ2-7, with TRBD1 matching over 7 bases. CDR1 is SGHNT and CDR2 is YYREEE in the germline V gene (reference sequence). The CDR3 has 14 residues. The ends lost 0 bases at V and 0 bases at J; junction bases unmatched: 0. Written as DNA, the CDR3 is TGTGCCAGCAGCTTGGGACAGGGCTCCTACGAGCAGTACTTC. This codes for CASSLGQGSYEQYF.

The count of this clone is one. CDR3 region: CATSSGGALSSSYEQYF. CDR3 DNA sequence: TGTGCCACCAGCAGCGGTGGGGCTCTTTCTAGCTCCTACGAGCAGTACTTC. The chain joins TRBV15 to TRBJ2-7; tentative D call: TRBD1 (5 bases). From germline, CDR1 is LNHNV and CDR2 YYDKDF (reference sequence). The V and J ends lost 3 bases and 0 bases respectively, with 18 bases between them. The CDR3 has 17 residues.

The chain recombines TRBV30 with TRBJ2-6; D not resolved. Germline V gives CDR1 GTSNPN, CDR2 SVGIG (reference sequence). This CDR3 has 12 amino acids. Between the trimmed V and J ends, which lost 6 bases and 0 bases, there was a span of 3 bases. The CDR3 coding sequence is TGTGCCTGCCTCTCTGGGGCCAACGTCCTGACTTTC. Protein sequence: CACLSGANVLTF.

The J gene is TRBJ2-2, the V gene TRBV2, with D possibly TRBD2 on 6 matching bases. The length of the CDR3 is 16 residues. CDR1 and CDR2 (germline): SNHLY, FYNNEI. V lost 7 bases and J lost 2, with 17 bases in between. The chain's CDR3 is CASMGRDPGNTGELFF. The CDR3 DNA is TGTGCCAGCATGGGGCGGGATCCCGGAAACACCGGGGAGCTGTTTTTT.

The rearrangement uses TRBV27 and TRBJ1-6; 9 nucleotides line up with TRBD1. The V and J ends lost 6 bases and 7 bases, in that order; junction bases with no gene match: 4. This CDR3 region has 14 residues. Germline V CDR1 and CDR2: MNHEY, SMNVEV (reference sequence). CDR3 sequence reads: CASRSGQGNSPLHF. The DNA of the CDR3 is TGTGCCAGCAGGTCGGGACAGGGAAATTCACCCCTCCACTTT.

This sequence joins TRBV18 and TRBJ2-3, with TRBD2 matching over 9 bases. Germline V CDR1 and CDR2: KGHSH, LQKENI. The junction had 6 bases not matched to a gene; V was cut back by 3 bases and J by 5 bases. The CDR3 has 15 residues. CDR3 residues: CASSPASGKGDTQYF. CDR3 bases: TGTGCCAGCTCACCGGCTAGCGGGAAGGGAGATACGCAGTATTTT.

This clone was recorded a few times. The chain couples TRBV27 to TRBJ1-2; 10 bases align to TRBD1. The CDR3 is 14 residues long. The germline CDR1 and CDR2 sequences are MNHEY and SMNVEV (reference sequence). Trimming cost V 5 bases and J 3 bases; bases outside gene matches: 3. The CDR3 is CASSKGTGDYGYTF. In nucleotides, the CDR3 is TGTGCCAGCAGTAAAGGGACAGGGGACTATGGCTACACCTTC.

V and J are TRBV2 and TRBJ1-6, with 7 bases aligning to TRBD1. CDR3 size: 15 residues. CDR1 is SNHLY and CDR2 is FYNNEI in the germline V gene. After removal of 4 bases from V and 5 bases from J, the junction contained 5 bases not matched to a gene. The CDR3 is CASSVAGGNNSPLHF. The CDR3 nucleotides read TGTGCCAGCAGTGTGGCAGGGGGAAATAATTCACCCCTCCACTTT.

The chain uses TRBV5-1 and TRBJ1-3; tentative D call: TRBD1 (6 bases). The V end lost 7 bases, the J end lost 8 bases, and 22 bases lay between the germline ends. This CDR3 comprises 15 residues. Germline values: CDR1 SGHRS, CDR2 YFSETQ. The CDR3 coding sequence is TGCGCCAGCGGATTACAGGGTGACTCAGGTGACACCATATATTTT. It encodes CASGLQGDSGDTIYF.

This clone was picked up one time. The J gene is TRBJ1-5, the V gene TRBV2, with 9 bases that match TRBD1. The CDR3 is made up of 14 amino acids. Germline-derived CDR1 and CDR2 are SNHLY and FYNNEI. The V segment lost 6 bases and the J segment 6 bases; nucleotides outside the gene matches: 6. CDR3 sequence: CASSYGTGPQPQHF. DNA of the CDR3: TGTGCCAGCAGCTATGGGACAGGGCCTCAGCCCCAGCATTTT.

This clone has just a few counts. The genes are TRBV29-1 and TRBJ2-5, with D unresolved. The length of the CDR3 is 13 residues. The germline V gene encodes CDR1 SQVTM and CDR2 ANQGSEA. The germline V and J ends were trimmed by 4 bases and 2 bases, with 11 bases remaining between them. CDR3 sequence: CSVVWPEQETQYF. CDR3 nucleotides: TGCAGCGTTGTTTGGCCCGAACAAGAGACCCAGTACTTC.

This clone was counted ten times or more. Other DNA sequences in this sample translate to the same CDR3. The chain has TRBV28 and TRBJ2-3; no firm D call. The CDR3 totals 13 residues. V dropped 5 bases and J dropped 0 bases, with 6 bases sitting between them. Germline V lookup: CDR1 MDHEN, CDR2 SYDVKM. The CDR3 DNA sequence: TGTGCCAGCAGTCCTACTAGCACAGATACGCAGTATTTT. Translating it yields CASSPTSTDTQYF.

The V and J genes are TRBV29-1 and TRBJ1-2; weak D call: TRBD1 (6 bases). V was pared by 8 bases and J by 4 bases, with 14 bases between. CDR3 length: 12 residues. CDR1 and CDR2 (germline): SQVTM, ANQGSEA. Here the CDR3 DNA reads TGCAGCACAAGAGGGGGGGTCTATGGCTACACCTTC. Translation gives CSTRGGVYGYTF.

This chain uses TRBV6-5 with TRBJ2-7; 8 positions agree with TRBD2. The length of the CDR3 is 15 residues. CDR1 is MNHEY, CDR2 SVGAGI, per germline. The V segment lost 6 bases and the J segment 0 bases; nucleotides outside the gene matches: 7. This CDR3 is CASRPREGSSYEQYF. Here the CDR3 DNA reads TGTGCCAGCAGGCCTCGGGAGGGCAGCTCCTACGAGCAGTACTTC.

V and J are TRBV7-8 and TRBJ2-1, with D possibly TRBD2 on 7 matching bases. The V end lost 5 bases, the J end lost 7 bases, and 18 bases lay between the germline ends. The CDR3 runs 15 residues. CDR1 is SGHVS and CDR2 is FQNEAQ in the germline V gene. DNA for the CDR3: TGTGCCAGCAGCCCCTCGGGAGGACAGTCGAATGAGCAGTTCTTC. Translation gives CASSPSGGQSNEQFF.

This chain links TRBV15 with TRBJ2-5; 7 positions agree with TRBD2. Germline CDR1 LNHNV, CDR2 YYDKDF (reference sequence). There are 14 residues in the CDR3. Unmatched junction bases numbered 2, after V lost 1 base and J lost 3 bases. The CDR3 is CATSRGGGKETQYF. As DNA, the CDR3 is TGTGCCACCAGCAGAGGGGGAGGGAAAGAGACCCAGTACTTC.

The rearrangement uses TRBV5-1 and TRBJ2-2; tentatively, D is TRBD1 (7 bases). The CDR3 is 16 amino acids. V was cut by 0 bases and J by 7 bases, with 16 bases left in between. Germline assignment: CDR1 SGHRS and CDR2 YFSETQ. The CDR3 DNA reads as TGCGCCAGCAGCTTGGGGCCCAGGGGGGTAATCGGGGAGCTGTTTTTT. Its protein product is CASSLGPRGVIGELFF.